This passage covers 20 T cell receptor beta chains from one sample sequenced in a study of long-term antiretroviral therapy in people with HIV. Survey level was the resolution at which the v3.0 immunoSEQ assay ran. The table came from immunoSEQ multiplex PCR; TCRdb's copy has only in-frame clones and leaves some out. The data show 15,000 to 20,000 clones, 60% to 85% seen once. The sample was unsorted PBMCs, taken at the start of antiretroviral therapy. The receptors were sampled from a young man with HIV.

The chain links TRBV5-4 to TRBJ1-4; D perhaps matches TRBD1 (6 bases). Germline lookup yields CDR1 SGHNT and CDR2 YYREEE (reference sequence). The V end was cut by 4 bases, the J end by 3 bases, with 10 bases between. CDR3 length equals 14 residues. The CDR3 DNA is TGTGCCAGCAGCGTACAGGGATCTAATGAAAAACTGTTTTTT. The encoded protein is CASSVQGSNEKLFF.

The rearrangement uses TRBV28 and TRBJ1-6; 7 nucleotides align to TRBD1. J was trimmed by 7 bases and V by 1 base; bases with no gene match: 7. Looked up from germline, CDR1 is MDHEN and CDR2 is SYDVKM. This CDR3 has 16 amino acids. In DNA form, the CDR3 reads TGTGCCAGCAGTTTATCCAGAGACAGGGTGAATTCACCCCTCCACTTT. It is translated as CASSLSRDRVNSPLHF.

The chain carries TRBV15 and TRBJ2-3; 15 bases map to TRBD2. The CDR3 covers 18 residues. V was pared by 0 bases and J by 6 bases, with 7 bases of the junction left unmatched. Germline assignment: CDR1 LNHNV and CDR2 YYDKDF (reference sequence). The CDR3 DNA reads TGTGCCACCAGCAGAGATGGACTAGCGGGGGGGCCGGGGGATACGCAGTATTTT. Protein product: CATSRDGLAGGPGDTQYF.

The rearrangement joins TRBV7-2 to TRBJ2-7, with D possibly being TRBD2 (5 bases). The CDR3 totals 15 residues. Per the germline V gene, CDR1 is SGHTA and CDR2 is FQGNSA. V lost 1 base and J lost 3, with 13 bases in between. The CDR3 DNA sequence: TGTGCCAGCAGCTTAGGTTTCATGGCGGGCTACGAGCAGTACTTC. Amino acids: CASSLGFMAGYEQYF.

This chain connects TRBV10-2 to TRBJ1-2; D uncertain. CDR1 and CDR2 (germline): WSHSY, SAAADI. The CDR3 covers 13 residues. Trimming took off 2 bases at V and 4 bases at J, with 8 bases between the two ends. The CDR3 loop is CASSENPFYGYTF. The DNA for the CDR3 is TGCGCCAGCAGTGAGAACCCGTTCTATGGCTACACCTTC.

This chain links TRBV5-4 with TRBJ1-2; tentatively, D is TRBD1 (6 bases). The CDR3 totals 14 residues. Germline values: CDR1 SGHNT, CDR2 YYREEE (reference sequence). The V and J ends lost 4 bases and 6 bases respectively, with 16 bases between them. CDR3 in amino acids: CASSQGGGPDGYTF. The CDR3 DNA sequence: TGTGCCAGCAGCCAAGGGGGGGGACCGGATGGCTACACCTTC.

The gene calls are TRBV2 and TRBJ2-1; no clear D gene. Trimming removed 3 bases at V and 6 bases at J, with 6 bases between. Germline V gene sequence: CDR1 SNHLY, CDR2 FYNNEI. The CDR3 length is 12 residues. In DNA form, the CDR3 reads TGTGCCAGCAGTGAGGCTACCAATGAGCAGTTCTTC. Amino acid sequence: CASSEATNEQFF.

The count of this clone is one. The CDR3 region has the DNA TGTGCCTGGAGTGTGACGGGGGCCTACAATGAGCAGTTCTTC. It codes for CAWSVTGAYNEQFF. V gene TRBV30 combines with J gene TRBJ2-1; D might be TRBD2 (6 bases). Germline assignment: CDR1 GTSNPN and CDR2 SVGIG (reference sequence). V was pared by 0 bases and J by 2 bases, with 8 bases between. The CDR3 is made up of 14 amino acids.

This clone is medium-sized by share. V usage is TRBV27 and J usage is TRBJ1-2; a possible D gene is TRBD1 (5 bases). In germline, CDR1 is MNHEY, CDR2 SMNVEV (reference sequence). Trimming left V 5 bases short and J 8 bases short, with 15 bases between. This CDR3 spans 13 amino acids. Here the CDR3 reads CASSPARGGGYTF. CDR3 bases: TGTGCCAGCAGTCCAGCCCGGGGCGGGGGCTACACCTTC.

The chain is built from TRBV20-1 and TRBJ2-1; TRBD1 or TRBD2 may be the D gene (6 bases each). CDR3 length equals 11 residues. The germline CDR1 and CDR2 sequences are DFQATT and SNEGSKA (reference sequence). Trimming cost V 6 bases and J 7 bases, with 10 bases left between them. CDR3 coding DNA: TGCAGTGCGGAGGGGGTTAATGAGCAGTTCTTC. Its translation is CSAEGVNEQFF.

This clone was observed once. The chain couples TRBV4-1 to TRBJ2-3, with 13 bases fitting TRBD2. V lost 2 bases, J lost 3 bases, and 5 bases stayed unmatched. The CDR3 contains 17 residues. Looked up from germline, CDR1 is MGHRA and CDR2 is YSYEKL. The CDR3 sequence is CASSQTPTSGGTDTQYF. The CDR3 DNA is TGCGCCAGCAGCCAAACTCCGACTAGCGGGGGGACAGATACGCAGTATTTT.

V usage is TRBV19 and J usage is TRBJ2-5, with D possibly being TRBD2 (6 bases). CDR3 size: 16 residues. V gave up 3 bases and J gave up 2 bases, with 16 bases separating them. CDR1 and CDR2 from the germline V gene are LNHDA and SQIVND (reference sequence). The CDR3: CASSMALIGGQETQYF. The CDR3, as DNA: TGTGCCAGTAGTATGGCCCTAATAGGAGGGCAAGAGACCCAGTACTTC.

This rearrangement joins TRBV29-1 to TRBJ2-5; D not resolved. Germline V CDR1 and CDR2: SQVTM, ANQGSEA. V was clipped by 5 bases and J by 1 base, with 8 bases between them. The CDR3 spans 12 residues. The CDR3 here is CSVLPSQETQYF. Here the CDR3 DNA reads TGCAGCGTTCTCCCGTCCCAAGAGACCCAGTACTTC.

The sample holds one count of this clone. The J gene is TRBJ2-1, the V gene TRBV6-5; no firm D call. V was cut by 6 bases and J by 7 bases, with 13 bases left in between. Germline CDR1 is MNHEY and CDR2 is SVGAGI. This CDR3 is 13 amino acids long. The CDR3 spells CASRQVIGNEQFF. Written as DNA, the CDR3 is TGTGCCAGCAGGCAAGTAATCGGTAATGAGCAGTTCTTC.

This clone was seen only once. This chain joins TRBV5-6 and TRBJ2-1, with TRBD2 matching over 8 bases. V shed 6 bases, J shed 0 bases, and the junction held 8 bases outside the gene matches. Germline CDR1 SGHDT, CDR2 YYEEEE. The CDR3 has 16 residues. The CDR3 sequence is CASISGTGYSYNEQFF. CDR3 DNA sequence: TGTGCCAGCATTAGCGGGACTGGCTACTCCTACAATGAGCAGTTCTTC. Variable domain in full (rest from reference TRBV5-6 and TRBJ2-1): DAGVTQSPTHLIKTRGQQVTLRCSPKSGHDTVSWYQQALGQGPQFIFQYYEEEERQRGNFPDRFSGHQFPNYSSELNVNALLLGDSALYLCASISGTGYSYNEQFFGPGTRLTVL.

This chain connects TRBV4-2 to TRBJ1-3, with TRBD1 identical over 7 bases. CDR3 length: 15 residues. Germline CDR1 is LGHNA and CDR2 is YNFKEQ. The junction had 1 base not matched to a gene; V was cut back by 1 base and J by 1 base. Here the CDR3 reads CASSQGQGSGNTIYF. The DNA for the CDR3 is TGTGCCAGCAGCCAAGGACAGGGTTCTGGAAACACCATATATTTT.

The V call is TRBV7-6, the J call TRBJ1-1; 7 bases map to TRBD1. Trimming cost V 6 bases and J 3 bases; bases outside gene matches: 7. Germline CDR1 and CDR2: SGHVS and FNYEAQ. There are 14 residues in the CDR3. CDR3 loop: CASSLDREYTEAFF. In DNA, the CDR3 is TGTGCCAGCAGTCTTGACAGGGAGTACACTGAAGCTTTCTTT.

The V gene is TRBV29-1, the J gene TRBJ2-7; TRBD2 agrees at 7 bases. This CDR3 is 13 amino acids long. The ends lost 6 bases at V and 3 bases at J; junction bases unmatched: 8. In germline, CDR1 is SQVTM, CDR2 ANQGSEA. The DNA for the CDR3 is TGCAGCGTCGTTGACGGGGGGATCTACGAGCAGTACTTC. It yields the protein CSVVDGGIYEQYF.

V usage is TRBV27 and J usage is TRBJ2-1; 8 bases map to TRBD2. The CDR3 extends over 14 amino acids. Trimming at V came to 4 bases and at J to 4 bases, leaving 3 bases not matched to a gene. Per germline, CDR1 MNHEY and CDR2 SMNVEV (reference sequence). The CDR3 DNA sequence: TGTGCCAGCAGTTCGGGAGGGCTGTACAATGAGCAGTTCTTC. Amino acids: CASSSGGLYNEQFF.

This sequence joins TRBV18 and TRBJ1-3; D remains unclear. V lost 2 bases, J lost 2 bases, and 13 bases lay in between. Looked up from germline, CDR1 is KGHSH and CDR2 is LQKENI. This CDR3 comprises 16 residues. The CDR3 loop reads CASSPGPKDAGNTIYF. In nucleotides, the CDR3 is TGTGCCAGCTCACCAGGACCCAAGGACGCTGGAAACACCATATATTTT.